This T cell receptor beta chain was captured by sequencing in a study of T cells expressing NK-cell markers. Study at large: It was sorted CD3+CD56-NKG2C+, CD3+CD56+NKG2C- and CD3+CD56+NKG2C+ T cells that provided the TCR beta repertoires. Overall study findings and caveats: HCMV specificity of expanded NKG2C+ T cell clones remained unclear. For a handful of donors, these clonotypes were likewise the leading ones in the CD3+CD56-NKG2C+ fraction.

The CDR3 has 14 residues. The germline CDR1 and CDR2 sequences are DFQATT and SNEGSKA (reference sequence). On this clonotype itself: The target antigen is unknown.

For each CDR3 protein, TCRdb gives one entry from its re-call of the 5' RACE reads, without DNA. The ten top clones account for about 0.39%, within a sample of about 260,000 distinct CDR3 sequences. Sequencing input: blood T cells: a sorted CD56 or NKG2C T cell subset, CD4+ or CD8+ T cells, or bulk PBMC T cells (not recorded which). V usage is TRBV20-1 and J usage is TRBJ2-1; checking the TCRdb D call of TRBD1 is not possible without DNA. The receptor was derived from a man aged 18 to 30 in good health. The CDR3 protein is CSALRRGGANEQFF.